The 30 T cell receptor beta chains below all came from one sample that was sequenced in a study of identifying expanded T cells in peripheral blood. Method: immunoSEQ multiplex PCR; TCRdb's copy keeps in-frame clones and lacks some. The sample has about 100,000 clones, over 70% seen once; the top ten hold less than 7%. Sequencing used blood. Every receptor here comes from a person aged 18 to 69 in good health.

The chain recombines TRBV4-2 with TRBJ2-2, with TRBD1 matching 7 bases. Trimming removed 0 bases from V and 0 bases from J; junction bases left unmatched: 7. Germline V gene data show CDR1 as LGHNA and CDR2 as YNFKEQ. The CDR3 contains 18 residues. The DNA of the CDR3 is TGTGCCAGCAGCCAAGACCTACTGACAGGGACGAACACCGGGGAGCTGTTTTTT. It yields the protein CASSQDLLTGTNTGELFF.

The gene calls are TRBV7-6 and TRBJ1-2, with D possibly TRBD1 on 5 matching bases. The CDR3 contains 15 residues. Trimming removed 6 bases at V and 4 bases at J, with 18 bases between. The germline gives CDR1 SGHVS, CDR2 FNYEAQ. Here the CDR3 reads CASRHGTSEAYGYTF. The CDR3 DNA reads TGTGCCAGCAGACACGGGACTTCGGAAGCCTATGGCTACACCTTC.

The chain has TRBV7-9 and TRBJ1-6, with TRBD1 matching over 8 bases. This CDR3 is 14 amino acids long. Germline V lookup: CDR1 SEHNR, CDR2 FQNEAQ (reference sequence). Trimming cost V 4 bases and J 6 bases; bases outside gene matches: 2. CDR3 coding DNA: TGTGCCAGCAGCTCGGACAGGGCTAATTCACCCCTCCACTTT. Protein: CASSSDRANSPLHF.

CDR3 sequence reads: CASSLGTGSYGYTF. The CDR3 DNA sequence: TGCGCCAGCAGCTTGGGAACAGGGTCCTATGGCTACACCTTC. The chain combines TRBV5-1 with TRBJ1-2, with D tentatively TRBD1 (6 bases). CDR3 length: 14 residues. In germline, CDR1 is SGHRS, CDR2 YFSETQ. V was clipped by 0 bases and J by 4 bases, with 10 bases between them. The full variable domain, its missing parts supplied by reference TRBV5-1 and TRBJ1-2, is KAGVTQTPRYLIKTRGQQVTLSCSPISGHRSVSWYQQTPGQGLQFLFEYFSETQRNKGNFPGRFSGRQFSNSRSEMNVSTLELGDSALYLCASSLGTGSYGYTFGSGTRLTVV.

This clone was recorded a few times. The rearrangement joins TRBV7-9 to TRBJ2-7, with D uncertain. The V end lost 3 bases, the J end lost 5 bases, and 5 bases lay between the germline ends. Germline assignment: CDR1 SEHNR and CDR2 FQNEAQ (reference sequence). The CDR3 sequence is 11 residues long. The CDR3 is CASSLSHEQYF. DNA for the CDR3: TGTGCCAGCAGCTTGTCCCACGAGCAGTACTTC.

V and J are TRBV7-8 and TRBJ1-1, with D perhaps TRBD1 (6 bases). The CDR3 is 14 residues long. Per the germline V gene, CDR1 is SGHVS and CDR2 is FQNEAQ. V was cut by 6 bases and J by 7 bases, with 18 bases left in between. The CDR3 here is CASRKQGGNGEAFF. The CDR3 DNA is TGTGCCAGCAGGAAACAGGGAGGGAATGGTGAAGCTTTCTTT.

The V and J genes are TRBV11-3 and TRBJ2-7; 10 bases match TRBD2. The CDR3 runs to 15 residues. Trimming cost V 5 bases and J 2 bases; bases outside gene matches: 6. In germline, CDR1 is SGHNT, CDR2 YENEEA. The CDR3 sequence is CASSEGLAPTYEQYF. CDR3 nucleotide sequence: TGTGCCAGCAGCGAGGGACTAGCGCCCACCTACGAGCAGTACTTC.

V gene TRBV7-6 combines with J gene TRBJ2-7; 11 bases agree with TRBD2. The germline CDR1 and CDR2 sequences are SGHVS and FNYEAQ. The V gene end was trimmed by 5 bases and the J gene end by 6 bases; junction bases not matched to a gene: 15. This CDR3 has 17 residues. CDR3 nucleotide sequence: TGTGCCAGCAGCGTGACTAGCGGGACCCGTCTTTTCTCCGAGCAGTACTTC. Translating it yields CASSVTSGTRLFSEQYF.

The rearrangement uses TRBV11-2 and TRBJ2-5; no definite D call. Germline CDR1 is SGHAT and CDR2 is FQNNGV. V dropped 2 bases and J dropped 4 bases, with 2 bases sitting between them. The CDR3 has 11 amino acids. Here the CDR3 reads CASSLTETQYF. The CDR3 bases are TGTGCCAGCAGCTTAACAGAGACCCAGTACTTC.

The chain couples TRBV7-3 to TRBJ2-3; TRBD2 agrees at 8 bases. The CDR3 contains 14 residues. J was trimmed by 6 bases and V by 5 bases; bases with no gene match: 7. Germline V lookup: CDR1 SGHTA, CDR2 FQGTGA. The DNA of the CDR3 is TGTGCCAGCAGCCCCATCGGGGGGGCGGATACGCAGTATTTT. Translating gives CASSPIGGADTQYF.

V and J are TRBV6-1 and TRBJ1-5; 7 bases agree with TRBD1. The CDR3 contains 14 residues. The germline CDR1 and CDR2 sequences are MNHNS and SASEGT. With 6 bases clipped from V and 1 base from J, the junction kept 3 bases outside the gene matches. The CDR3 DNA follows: TGTGCCAGCAGAACAGGGGTAAGCAATCAGCCCCAGCATTTT. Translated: CASRTGVSNQPQHF.

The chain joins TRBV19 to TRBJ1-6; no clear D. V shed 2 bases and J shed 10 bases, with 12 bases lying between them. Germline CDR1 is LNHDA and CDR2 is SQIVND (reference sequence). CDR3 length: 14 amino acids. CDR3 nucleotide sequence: TGTGCCAGTAGTATAATCCTTCTAAAATCACCCCTCCACTTT. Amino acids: CASSIILLKSPLHF.

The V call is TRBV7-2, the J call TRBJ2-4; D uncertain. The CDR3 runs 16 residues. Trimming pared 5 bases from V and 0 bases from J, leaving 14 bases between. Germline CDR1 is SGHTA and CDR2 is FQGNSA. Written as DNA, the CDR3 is TGTGCCAGCAGCCTGAGTAGTCTCAGAGCCAAAAACATTCAGTACTTC. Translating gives CASSLSSLRAKNIQYF.

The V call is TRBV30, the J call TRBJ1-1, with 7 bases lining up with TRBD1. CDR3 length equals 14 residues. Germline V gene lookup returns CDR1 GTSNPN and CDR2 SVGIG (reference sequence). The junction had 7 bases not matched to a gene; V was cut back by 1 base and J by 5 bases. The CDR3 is CAWSATTGATEAFF. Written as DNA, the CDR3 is TGTGCCTGGAGTGCTACAACAGGGGCGACTGAAGCTTTCTTT.

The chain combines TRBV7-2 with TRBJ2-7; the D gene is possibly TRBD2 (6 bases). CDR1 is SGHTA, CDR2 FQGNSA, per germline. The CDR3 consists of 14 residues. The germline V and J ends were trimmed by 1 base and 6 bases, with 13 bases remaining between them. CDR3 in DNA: TGTGCCAGCAGCTTAGGACTAGAAGCCTTCGAGCAGTACTTC. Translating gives CASSLGLEAFEQYF.

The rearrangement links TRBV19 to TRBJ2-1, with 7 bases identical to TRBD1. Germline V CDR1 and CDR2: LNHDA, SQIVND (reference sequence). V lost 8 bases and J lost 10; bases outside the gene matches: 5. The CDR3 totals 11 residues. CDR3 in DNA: TGTGCCAGTTTTGACAGGGTCGAGCAGTTCTTC. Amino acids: CASFDRVEQFF.

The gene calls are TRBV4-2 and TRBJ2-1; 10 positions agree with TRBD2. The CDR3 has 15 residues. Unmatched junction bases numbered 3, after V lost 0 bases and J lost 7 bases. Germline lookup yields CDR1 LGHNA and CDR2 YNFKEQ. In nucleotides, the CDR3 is TGTGCCAGCAGCCAAGAACAACTAGCGGGAAATGAGCAGTTCTTC. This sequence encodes CASSQEQLAGNEQFF.

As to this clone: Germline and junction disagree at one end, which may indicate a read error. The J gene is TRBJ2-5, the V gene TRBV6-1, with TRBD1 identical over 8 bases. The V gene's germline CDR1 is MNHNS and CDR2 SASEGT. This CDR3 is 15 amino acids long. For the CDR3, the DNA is TGTGCCGGCAGCCGACAGGGGCTGGACCAAGAGACCCAGTACTTC. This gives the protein CAGSRQGLDQETQYF.

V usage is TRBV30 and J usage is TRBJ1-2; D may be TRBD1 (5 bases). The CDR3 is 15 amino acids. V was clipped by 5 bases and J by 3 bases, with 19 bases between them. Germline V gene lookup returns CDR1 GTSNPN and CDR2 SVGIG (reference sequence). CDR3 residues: CAWRGPLDGYYGYTF. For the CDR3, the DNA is TGTGCCTGGCGGGGACCGCTGGATGGCTACTATGGCTACACCTTC.

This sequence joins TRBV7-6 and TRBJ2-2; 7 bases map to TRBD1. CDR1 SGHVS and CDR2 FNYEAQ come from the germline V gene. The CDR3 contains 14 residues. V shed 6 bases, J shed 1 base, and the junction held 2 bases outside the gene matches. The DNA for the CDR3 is TGTGCCAGCAGGAGGACAGGGAACACCGGGGAGCTGTTTTTT. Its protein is CASRRTGNTGELFF.

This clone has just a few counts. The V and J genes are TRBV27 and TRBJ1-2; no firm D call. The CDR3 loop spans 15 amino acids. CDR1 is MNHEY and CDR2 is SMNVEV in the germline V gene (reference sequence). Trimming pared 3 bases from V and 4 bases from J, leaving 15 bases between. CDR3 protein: CASSLEGGHLYGYTF. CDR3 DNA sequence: TGTGCCAGCAGTTTGGAGGGTGGCCACCTCTATGGCTACACCTTC.

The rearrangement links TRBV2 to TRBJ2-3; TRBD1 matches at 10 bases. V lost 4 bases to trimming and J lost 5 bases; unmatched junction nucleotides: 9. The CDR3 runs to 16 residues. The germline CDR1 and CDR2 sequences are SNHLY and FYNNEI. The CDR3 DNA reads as TGTGCCAGCAGTGTACCGACAGGGGGCTCCCAAGATACGCAGTATTTT. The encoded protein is CASSVPTGGSQDTQYF.

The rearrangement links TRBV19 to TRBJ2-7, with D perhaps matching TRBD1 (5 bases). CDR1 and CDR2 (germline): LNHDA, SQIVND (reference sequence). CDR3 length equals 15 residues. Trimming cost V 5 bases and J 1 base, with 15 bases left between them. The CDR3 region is CASSQAGKRSYEQYF. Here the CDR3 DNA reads TGTGCCAGTAGTCAGGCAGGGAAAAGGTCCTACGAGCAGTACTTC.

Written as DNA, the CDR3 is TGTGCCAGTTTAAATCCGAACACCGGGGAGCTGTTTTTT. It specifies CASLNPNTGELFF. The V call is TRBV19, the J call TRBJ2-2; no definite D call. Trimming took 8 bases from V and 0 from J, leaving 7 bases between them. CDR1 and CDR2 from the germline V gene are LNHDA and SQIVND (reference sequence). The CDR3 totals 13 residues.

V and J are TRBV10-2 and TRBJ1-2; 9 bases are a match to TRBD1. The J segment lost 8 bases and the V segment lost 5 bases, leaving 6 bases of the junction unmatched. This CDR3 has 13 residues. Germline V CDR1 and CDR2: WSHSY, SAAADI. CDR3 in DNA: TGCGCCAGCAGTACCGGGACAGGGAGCGGCTACACCTTC. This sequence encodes CASSTGTGSGYTF.

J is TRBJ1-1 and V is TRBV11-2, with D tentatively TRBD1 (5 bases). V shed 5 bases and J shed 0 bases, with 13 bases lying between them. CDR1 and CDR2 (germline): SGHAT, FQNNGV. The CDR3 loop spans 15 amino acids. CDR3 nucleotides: TGTGCCAGCAGCGCGGGGGACCGATTGAACACTGAAGCTTTCTTT. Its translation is CASSAGDRLNTEAFF.

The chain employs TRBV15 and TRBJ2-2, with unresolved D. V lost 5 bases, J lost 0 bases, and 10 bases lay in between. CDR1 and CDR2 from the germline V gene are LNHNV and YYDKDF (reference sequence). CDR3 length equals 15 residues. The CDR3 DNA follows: TGTGCCACCAGCGGCCTCACCACGAACACCGGGGAGCTGTTTTTT. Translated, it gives CATSGLTTNTGELFF.

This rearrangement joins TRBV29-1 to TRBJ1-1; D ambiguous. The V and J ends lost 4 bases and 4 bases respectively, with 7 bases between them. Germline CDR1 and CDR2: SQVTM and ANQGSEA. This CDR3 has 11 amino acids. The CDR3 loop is CSVAHLTEAFF. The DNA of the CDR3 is TGCAGCGTTGCCCACCTCACTGAAGCTTTCTTT.

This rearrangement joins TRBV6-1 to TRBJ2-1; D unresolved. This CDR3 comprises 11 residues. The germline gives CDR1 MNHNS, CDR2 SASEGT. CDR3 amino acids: CAHQRYNEQFF. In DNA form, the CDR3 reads TGTGCGCACCAGCGTTACAATGAGCAGTTCTTC.

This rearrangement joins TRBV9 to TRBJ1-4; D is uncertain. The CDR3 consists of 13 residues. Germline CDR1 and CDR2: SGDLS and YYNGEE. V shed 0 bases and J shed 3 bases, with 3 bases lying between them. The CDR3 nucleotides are TGTGCCAGCAGCGTAGTGCCTAATGAAAAACTGTTTTTT. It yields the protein CASSVVPNEKLFF.